A single sample is the source of the 16 T cell receptor beta chains below, sequenced in a study of CD8 T cells in ankylosing spondylitis. TCRdb re-called the 5' RACE reads through MiXCR, storing one row per CDR3 protein. In the table there are about 200,000 distinct CDR3 sequences, 9.5% to 15% of which are singletons. Sequencing input: blood, either unsorted or a sorted T cell fraction (not recorded which). The receptor source for this set is a male donor with ankylosing spondylitis or in good health (not recorded which).

This clonotype was observed at least ten times. The rearrangement links TRBV27 to TRBJ2-3; D assignment may be TRBD1 or TRBD2 (5 bases each). Germline CDR1 MNHEY, CDR2 SMNVEV (reference sequence). Between the trimmed V and J ends, which lost 6 bases and 4 bases, there was a span of 14 bases. The CDR3 consists of 14 residues. As DNA, the CDR3 is TGTGCCAGCAGCCTAGGGGACGTGTCAGATACGCAGTATTTT. As protein: CASSLGDVSDTQYF.

This chain links TRBV6-1 with TRBJ2-7; 14 bases fit TRBD2. The CDR3 consists of 14 residues. Germline-derived CDR1 and CDR2 are MNHNS and SASEGT. The junction had 7 bases not matched to a gene; V was cut back by 9 bases and J by 6 bases. CDR3: CASGGLAGGSEQYF. As DNA, the CDR3 is TGTGCCAGTGGCGGACTAGCGGGAGGTTCCGAGCAGTACTTC.

The sample holds many counts of this clonotype. This rearrangement joins TRBV7-2 to TRBJ2-1; the D gene is possibly TRBD2 (6 bases). Trimming took off 4 bases at V and 4 bases at J, with 14 bases between the two ends. Germline assignment: CDR1 SGHTA and CDR2 FQGNSA. This CDR3 contains 15 residues. The CDR3 is CASSSSSGLYNEQFF. The CDR3 DNA sequence: TGTGCCAGCAGCTCCTCCTCGGGACTTTACAATGAGCAGTTCTTC.

At least ten counts were recorded for this clonotype. This chain uses TRBV4-1 with TRBJ1-1; 7 nucleotides line up with TRBD1. CDR1 and CDR2 from the germline V gene are MGHRA and YSYEKL. Trimming removed 4 bases from V and 0 bases from J; junction bases left unmatched: 5. This CDR3 is 15 amino acids long. CDR3 sequence reads: CASSPQGGMNTEAFF. The DNA for the CDR3 is TGCGCCAGCAGCCCCCAGGGGGGAATGAACACTGAAGCTTTCTTT.

This clonotype was found a few times. This sequence joins TRBV10-3 and TRBJ1-2; D gene uncertain. CDR1 and CDR2 from the germline V gene are ENHRY and SYGVKD. The CDR3 is 12 residues long. Between the trimmed V and J ends, which lost 0 bases and 8 bases, there was a span of 7 bases. CDR3 sequence reads: CAISESGVGYTF. Here the CDR3 DNA reads TGTGCCATCAGTGAGTCGGGTGTAGGCTACACCTTC.

The J gene is TRBJ2-7, the V gene TRBV9; a possible D gene is TRBD2 (7 bases). This CDR3 comprises 15 residues. V lost 4 bases and J lost 4, with 18 bases in between. Germline V gene lookup returns CDR1 SGDLS and CDR2 YYNGEE. The CDR3: CASSPGDGGWYEQYF. As DNA, the CDR3 is TGTGCCAGCAGCCCAGGGGACGGGGGGTGGTACGAGCAGTACTTC.

This clonotype came up many times. The chain joins TRBV7-9 to TRBJ2-7; 7 positions agree with TRBD2. The CDR3 loop spans 14 amino acids. The V gene end was trimmed by 4 bases and the J gene end by 0 bases; junction bases not matched to a gene: 3. Germline values: CDR1 SEHNR, CDR2 FQNEAQ (reference sequence). CDR3 residues: CASSSSGLSYEQYF. The CDR3 nucleotides are TGTGCCAGCAGCTCTAGCGGACTCTCCTACGAGCAGTACTTC. Drawing the rest from reference TRBV7-9 and TRBJ2-7, the complete variable domain is DTGVSQNPRHKITKRGQNVTFRCDPISEHNRLYWYRQTLGQGPEFLTYFQNEAQLEKSRLLSDRFSAERPKGSFSTLEIQRTEQGDSAMYLCASSSSGLSYEQYFGPGTRLTVT.

V gene TRBV7-8 combines with J gene TRBJ2-1; D perhaps matches TRBD2 (5 bases). Germline lookup yields CDR1 SGHVS and CDR2 FQNEAQ. This CDR3 has 15 amino acids. The V and J ends lost 2 bases and 6 bases respectively, with 14 bases between them. The CDR3 DNA sequence: TGTGCCAGCAGCTTATTTCGGACTCTCCCCAATGAGCAGTTCTTC. Its translation is CASSLFRTLPNEQFF.

In its sample, this clonotype was seen a few times. The chain couples TRBV6-5 to TRBJ2-5, with 12 bases matching TRBD2. The length of the CDR3 is 17 residues. V lost 1 base and J lost 5; bases outside the gene matches: 8. The germline V gene has CDR1 MNHEY and CDR2 SVGAGI. In DNA form, the CDR3 reads TGTGCCAGCAGTTACTACCCTAGCGGGGGGGCACGGGAGACCCAGTACTTC. The encoded protein is CASSYYPSGGARETQYF.

This clonotype was picked up many times. The V gene is TRBV20-1, the J gene TRBJ2-2, with TRBD1 matching over 7 bases. The V segment lost 1 base and the J segment 3 bases; nucleotides outside the gene matches: 8. Germline CDR1 and CDR2: DFQATT and SNEGSKA (reference sequence). The CDR3 has 16 residues. The CDR3 nucleotides read TGCAGTGCTAGAGGATTGGGTCAGGGGGACACCGGGGAGCTGTTTTTT. This encodes CSARGLGQGDTGELFF.

Only a few counts were recorded for this clonotype. The V gene is TRBV11-2, the J gene TRBJ2-1, with 16 bases identical to TRBD2. The CDR3 has 17 residues. The V and J ends lost 4 bases and 2 bases, in that order; junction bases with no gene match: 2. The germline V gene has CDR1 SGHAT and CDR2 FQNNGV. CDR3 sequence: CASSSGTSGRAYNEQFF. As DNA, the CDR3 is TGTGCCAGCAGCTCCGGGACTAGCGGGAGGGCCTACAATGAGCAGTTCTTC. The complete variable domain, with remaining parts taken from reference TRBV11-2 and TRBJ2-1, reads EAGVAQSPRYKIIEKRQSVAFWCNPISGHATLYWYQQILGQGPKLLIQFQNNGVVDDSQLPKDRFSAERLKGVDSTLKIQPAKLEDSAVYLCASSSGTSGRAYNEQFFGPGTRLTVL.

This clonotype has more than one count but fewer than ten. V usage is TRBV12-3 or TRBV12-4 and J usage is TRBJ1-1; 7 bases align to TRBD1. The trim removed 3 bases at V and 4 bases at J, leaving 2 bases unmatched. There are 13 residues in the CDR3. This CDR3 is CASSLGQFTEAFF. CDR3 nucleotide sequence: TGTGCCAGCAGTTTGGGACAGTTCACTGAAGCTTTCTTT.

This clonotype has only a few counts. CDR3 protein: CASSSLGGSNTEAFF. CDR3 DNA: TGTGCCAGCAGTTCCCTGGGGGGCTCAAACACTGAAGCTTTCTTT. The V gene is TRBV6-5, the J gene TRBJ1-1; D may be TRBD1 (6 bases). The CDR3 is 15 residues long. Germline loops: CDR1 MNHEY, CDR2 SVGAGI. Trimming stripped 4 bases from V and 2 bases from J, with 14 bases between.

V and J are TRBV5-6 and TRBJ1-1; 10 nucleotides agree with TRBD1. The ends lost 4 bases at V and 0 bases at J; junction bases unmatched: 6. The CDR3 extends over 16 amino acids. Germline V CDR1 and CDR2: SGHDT, YYEEEE. Here the CDR3 DNA reads TGTGCCAGCAGCCGACCGGGACAGGGGATGAACACTGAAGCTTTCTTT. This codes for CASSRPGQGMNTEAFF.

This clonotype came up a few times. The chain combines TRBV11-1 with TRBJ2-1; possibly TRBD1 for D (5 bases). V dropped 3 bases and J dropped 6 bases, with 9 bases sitting between them. Per germline, CDR1 SGHAT and CDR2 FQDESV (reference sequence). This CDR3 spans 13 amino acids. CDR3: CASSFGRANEQFF. The CDR3 DNA sequence: TGTGCCAGCAGCTTCGGCAGGGCCAATGAGCAGTTCTTC.

This chain uses TRBV12-3 or TRBV12-4 with TRBJ1-1; 8 nucleotides line up with TRBD1. This CDR3 has 12 amino acids. The V segment lost 8 bases and the J segment 1 base; nucleotides outside the gene matches: 0. The CDR3 sequence is CASGTGNTEAFF. The CDR3 DNA sequence: TGTGCCAGCGGGACAGGGAACACTGAAGCTTTCTTT.